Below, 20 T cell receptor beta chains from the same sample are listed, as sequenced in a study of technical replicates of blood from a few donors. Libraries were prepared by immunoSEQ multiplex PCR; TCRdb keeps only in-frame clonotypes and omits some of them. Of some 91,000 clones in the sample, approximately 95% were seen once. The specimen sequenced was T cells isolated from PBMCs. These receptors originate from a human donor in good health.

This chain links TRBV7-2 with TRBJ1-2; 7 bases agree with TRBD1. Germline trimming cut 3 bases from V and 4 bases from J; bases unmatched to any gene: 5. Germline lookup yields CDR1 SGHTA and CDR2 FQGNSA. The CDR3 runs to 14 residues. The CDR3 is CASSLDRPIYGYTF. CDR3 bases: TGTGCCAGCAGCTTGGACAGGCCAATCTATGGCTACACCTTC.

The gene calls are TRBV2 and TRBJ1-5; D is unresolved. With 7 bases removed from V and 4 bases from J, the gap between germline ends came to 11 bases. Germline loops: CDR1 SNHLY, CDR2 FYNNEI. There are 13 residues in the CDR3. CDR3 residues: CASMEGSNQPQHF. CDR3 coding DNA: TGTGCCAGCATGGAGGGTTCAAATCAGCCCCAGCATTTT.

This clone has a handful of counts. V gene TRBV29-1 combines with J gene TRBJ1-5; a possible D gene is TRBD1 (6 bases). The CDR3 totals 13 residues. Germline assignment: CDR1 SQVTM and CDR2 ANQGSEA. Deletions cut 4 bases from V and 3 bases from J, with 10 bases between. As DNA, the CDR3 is TGCAGCGTTGTTATGGGGGCCAATCAGCCCCAGCATTTT. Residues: CSVVMGANQPQHF.

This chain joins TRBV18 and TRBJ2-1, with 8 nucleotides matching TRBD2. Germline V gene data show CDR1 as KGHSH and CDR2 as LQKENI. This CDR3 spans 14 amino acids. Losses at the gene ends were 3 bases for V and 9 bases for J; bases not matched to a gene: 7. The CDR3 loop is CASSPRTSLSEQFF. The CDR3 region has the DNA TGTGCCAGCTCACCCCGGACTAGCTTGAGTGAGCAGTTCTTC.

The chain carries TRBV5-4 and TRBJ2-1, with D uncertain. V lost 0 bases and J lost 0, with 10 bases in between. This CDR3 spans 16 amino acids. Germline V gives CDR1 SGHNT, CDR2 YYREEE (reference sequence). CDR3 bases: TGTGCCAGCAGCTTGGGCCGTTGGAGCTCCTACAATGAGCAGTTCTTC. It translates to CASSLGRWSSYNEQFF.

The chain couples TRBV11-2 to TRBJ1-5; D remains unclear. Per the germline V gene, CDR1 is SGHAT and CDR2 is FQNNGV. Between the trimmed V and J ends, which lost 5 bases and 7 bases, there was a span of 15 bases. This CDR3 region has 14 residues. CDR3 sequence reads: CASSLRSGDQPQHF. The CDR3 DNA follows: TGTGCCAGCAGCCTTAGGTCCGGAGACCAGCCCCAGCATTTT.

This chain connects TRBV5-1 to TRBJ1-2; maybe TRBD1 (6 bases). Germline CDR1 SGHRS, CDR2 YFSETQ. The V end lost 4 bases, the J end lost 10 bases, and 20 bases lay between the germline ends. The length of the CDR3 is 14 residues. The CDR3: CASSPTHLTGDYTF. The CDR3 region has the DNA TGCGCCAGCAGCCCGACCCACCTGACAGGAGACTACACCTTC.

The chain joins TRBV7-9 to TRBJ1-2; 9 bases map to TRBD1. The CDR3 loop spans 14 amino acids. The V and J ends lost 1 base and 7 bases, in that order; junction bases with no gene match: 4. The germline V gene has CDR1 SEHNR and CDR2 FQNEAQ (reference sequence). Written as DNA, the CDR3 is TGTGCCAGCAGCTTAGTCACAGGGGGCTTTGGCTACACCTTC. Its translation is CASSLVTGGFGYTF.

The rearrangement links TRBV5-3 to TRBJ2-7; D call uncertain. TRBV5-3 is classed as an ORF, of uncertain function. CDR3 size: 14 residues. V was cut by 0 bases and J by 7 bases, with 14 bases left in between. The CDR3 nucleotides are TGTGCCAGAAGCTTGGACGCGGCGTCGCGGGAGCAGTACTTC. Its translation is CARSLDAASREQYF.

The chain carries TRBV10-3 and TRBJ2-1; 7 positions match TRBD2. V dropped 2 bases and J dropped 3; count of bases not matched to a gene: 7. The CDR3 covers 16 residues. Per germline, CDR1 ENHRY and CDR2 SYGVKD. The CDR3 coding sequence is TGTGCCATCAGTGAGCCGGGCGGGGGAATCTACAATGAGCAGTTCTTC. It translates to CAISEPGGGIYNEQFF.

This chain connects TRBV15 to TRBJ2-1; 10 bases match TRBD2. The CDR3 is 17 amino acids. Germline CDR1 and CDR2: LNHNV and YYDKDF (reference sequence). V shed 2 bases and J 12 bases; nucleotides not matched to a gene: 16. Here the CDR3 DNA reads TGTGCCACCAGCAGATTTGGAGTGAGCGGGGGGGCCTTAGGGCAGTTCTTC. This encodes CATSRFGVSGGALGQFF.

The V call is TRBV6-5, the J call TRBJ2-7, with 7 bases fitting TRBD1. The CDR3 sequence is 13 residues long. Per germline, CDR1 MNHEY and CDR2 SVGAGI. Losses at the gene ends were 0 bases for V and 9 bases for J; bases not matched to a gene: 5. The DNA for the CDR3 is TGTGCCAGCAGTTACTCCAGGGGGAGAGTGCAGTACTTC. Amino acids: CASSYSRGRVQYF.

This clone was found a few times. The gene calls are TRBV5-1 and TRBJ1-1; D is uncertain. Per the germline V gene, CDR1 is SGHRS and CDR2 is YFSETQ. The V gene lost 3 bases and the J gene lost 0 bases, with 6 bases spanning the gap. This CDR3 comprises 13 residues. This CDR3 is CASSSLLNTEAFF. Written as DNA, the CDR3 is TGCGCCAGCAGCTCCCTACTGAACACTGAAGCTTTCTTT.

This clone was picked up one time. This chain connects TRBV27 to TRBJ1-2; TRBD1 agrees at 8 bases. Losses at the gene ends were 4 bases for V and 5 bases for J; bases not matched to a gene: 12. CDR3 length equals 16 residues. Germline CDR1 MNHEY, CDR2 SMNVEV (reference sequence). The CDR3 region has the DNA TGTGCCAGCAGTTCCGTGACAGGGGACACTATGTATGGCTACACCTTC. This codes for CASSSVTGDTMYGYTF.

CDR3 coding DNA: TGTGCCAGCAGGGGGGCCCCGAACACCGGGGAGCTGTTTTTT. This encodes CASRGAPNTGELFF. The chain has TRBV27 and TRBJ2-2, with D perhaps TRBD1 (6 bases). With 6 bases removed from V and 0 bases from J, the gap between germline ends came to 8 bases. Germline CDR1 and CDR2: MNHEY and SMNVEV (reference sequence). The CDR3 has 14 amino acids.

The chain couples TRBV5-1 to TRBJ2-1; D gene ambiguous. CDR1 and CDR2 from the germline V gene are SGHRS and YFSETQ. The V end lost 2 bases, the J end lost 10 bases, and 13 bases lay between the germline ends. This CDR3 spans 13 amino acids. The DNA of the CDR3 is TGCGCCAGCAGCTTACGGTACAGCAGAGAGCAGTTCTTC. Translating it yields CASSLRYSREQFF.

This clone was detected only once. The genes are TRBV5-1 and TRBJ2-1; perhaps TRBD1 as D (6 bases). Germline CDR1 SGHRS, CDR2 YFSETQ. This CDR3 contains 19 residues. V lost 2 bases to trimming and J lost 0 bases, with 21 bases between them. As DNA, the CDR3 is TGCGCCAGCAGCTTACCCGAAGCGGCACAGGGACACTCCTACAATGAGCAGTTCTTC. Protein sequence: CASSLPEAAQGHSYNEQFF.

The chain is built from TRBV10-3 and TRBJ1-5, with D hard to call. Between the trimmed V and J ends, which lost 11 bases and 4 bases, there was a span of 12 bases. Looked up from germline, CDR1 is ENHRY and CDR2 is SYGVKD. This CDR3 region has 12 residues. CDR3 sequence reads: CAPSDHNQPQHF. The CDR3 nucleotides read TGTGCCCCCAGTGACCATAATCAGCCCCAGCATTTT.

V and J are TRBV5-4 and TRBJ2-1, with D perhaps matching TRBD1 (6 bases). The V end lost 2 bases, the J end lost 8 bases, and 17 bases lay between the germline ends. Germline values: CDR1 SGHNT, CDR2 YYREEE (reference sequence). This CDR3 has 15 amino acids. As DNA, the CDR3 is TGTGCCAGCAGCTTACAGGGTGGGCGGGCTGATGAGCAGTTCTTC. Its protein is CASSLQGGRADEQFF.

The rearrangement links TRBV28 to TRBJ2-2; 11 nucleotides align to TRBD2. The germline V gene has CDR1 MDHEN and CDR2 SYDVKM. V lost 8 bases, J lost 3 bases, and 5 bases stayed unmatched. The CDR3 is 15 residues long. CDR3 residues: CASHRGLADTGELFF. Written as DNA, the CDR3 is TGTGCCAGCCATAGGGGACTAGCGGACACCGGGGAGCTGTTTTTT.